This T cell receptor (beta chain) was sequenced for a study of blood T cell repertoires in COVID-19. Produced via immunoSEQ multiplex PCR; TCRdb's table is partial and in-frame only. The data contain 380,000 or so clones, about 87% of them singletons. CDR1 and CDR2 (germline): LNHDA, SQIVND (reference sequence). CDR3 length: 15 residues. The trim removed 2 bases at V and 5 bases at J, leaving 7 bases unmatched. Recovery among Cohort 3 donors was established by two negative PCRs, clearance, or symptom resolution. This clone was counted a few times. The origin of this receptor is a young man who had recovered from COVID-19. Material for sequencing was PBMCs or T cells enriched from blood (not recorded which). The chain couples TRBV19 to TRBJ2-5; 8 bases align to TRBD1. CDR3 sequence (DNA): TGTGCCAGTAGTATAATAGGCAGGGGGCATGAGACCCAGTACTTC. This translates into CASSIIGRGHETQYF.